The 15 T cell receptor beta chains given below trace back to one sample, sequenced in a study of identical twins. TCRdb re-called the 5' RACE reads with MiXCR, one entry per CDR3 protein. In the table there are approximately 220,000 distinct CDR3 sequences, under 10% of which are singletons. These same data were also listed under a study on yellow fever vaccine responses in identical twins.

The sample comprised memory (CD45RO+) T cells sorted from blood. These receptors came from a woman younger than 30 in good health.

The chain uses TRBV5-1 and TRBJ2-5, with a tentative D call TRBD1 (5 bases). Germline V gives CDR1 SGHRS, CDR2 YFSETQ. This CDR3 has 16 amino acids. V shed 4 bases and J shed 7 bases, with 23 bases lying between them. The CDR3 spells CASSLGSRDGVRTQYF. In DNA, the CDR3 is TGCGCCAGCAGCCTAGGCAGCAGGGATGGGGTGCGGACCCAGTACTTC.

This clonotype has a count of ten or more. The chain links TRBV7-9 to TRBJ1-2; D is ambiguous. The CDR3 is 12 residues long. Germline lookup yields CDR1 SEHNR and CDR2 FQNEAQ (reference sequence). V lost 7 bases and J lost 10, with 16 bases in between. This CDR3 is CASTLSGPHYTF. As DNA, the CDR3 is TGTGCCAGCACTTTATCTGGGCCTCACTACACCTTC.

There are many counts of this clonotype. CDR3 residues: CATSSGGADTGELFF. CDR3 bases: TGTGCCACCAGCTCGGGGGGCGCAGACACCGGGGAGCTGTTTTTT. This chain connects TRBV15 to TRBJ2-2, with D possibly TRBD2 on 7 matching bases. The CDR3 sequence is 15 residues long. Trimming left V 5 bases short and J 3 bases short, with 13 bases between. Germline assignment: CDR1 LNHNV and CDR2 YYDKDF (reference sequence).

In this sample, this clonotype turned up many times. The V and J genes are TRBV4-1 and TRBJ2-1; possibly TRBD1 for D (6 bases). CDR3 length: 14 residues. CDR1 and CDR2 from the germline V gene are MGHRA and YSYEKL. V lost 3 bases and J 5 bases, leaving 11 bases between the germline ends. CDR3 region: CASSHTDRNNEQFF. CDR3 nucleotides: TGCGCCAGCAGCCATACGGACAGAAACAATGAGCAGTTCTTC.

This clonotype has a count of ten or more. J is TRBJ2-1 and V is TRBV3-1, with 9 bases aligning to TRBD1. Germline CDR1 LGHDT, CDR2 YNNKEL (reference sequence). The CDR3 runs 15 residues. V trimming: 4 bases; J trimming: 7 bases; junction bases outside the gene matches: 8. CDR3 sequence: CASSPGQGWTNEQFF. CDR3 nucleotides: TGTGCCAGCAGCCCGGGACAGGGTTGGACGAATGAGCAGTTCTTC.

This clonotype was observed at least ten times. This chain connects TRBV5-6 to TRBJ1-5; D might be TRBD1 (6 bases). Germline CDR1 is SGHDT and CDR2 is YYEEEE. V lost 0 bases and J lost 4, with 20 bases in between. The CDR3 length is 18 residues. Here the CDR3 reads CASSLGLGQRGYNQPQHF. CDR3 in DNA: TGTGCCAGCAGCTTGGGATTAGGACAGCGAGGGTATAATCAGCCCCAGCATTTT.

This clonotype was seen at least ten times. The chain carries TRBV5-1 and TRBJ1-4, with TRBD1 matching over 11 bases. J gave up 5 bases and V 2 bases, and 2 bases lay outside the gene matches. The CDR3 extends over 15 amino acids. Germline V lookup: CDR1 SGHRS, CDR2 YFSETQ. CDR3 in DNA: TGCGCCAGCAGCTTTGGGACAGGGGGAAATGAAAAACTGTTTTTT. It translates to CASSFGTGGNEKLFF.

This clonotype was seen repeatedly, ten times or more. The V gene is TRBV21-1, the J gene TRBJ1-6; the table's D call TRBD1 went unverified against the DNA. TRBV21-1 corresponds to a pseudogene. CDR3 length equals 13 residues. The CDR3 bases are TGTGCCAGCCCTACAGGGGATAATTCACCCCTCCACTTT. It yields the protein CASPTGDNSPLHF.

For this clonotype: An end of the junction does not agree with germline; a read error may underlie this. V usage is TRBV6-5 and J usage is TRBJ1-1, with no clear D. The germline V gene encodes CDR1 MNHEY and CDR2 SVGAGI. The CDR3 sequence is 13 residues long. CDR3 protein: CDSSYRENTEAFF. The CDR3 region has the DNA TGTGACAGCAGTTACAGAGAGAACACTGAAGCTTTCTTT.

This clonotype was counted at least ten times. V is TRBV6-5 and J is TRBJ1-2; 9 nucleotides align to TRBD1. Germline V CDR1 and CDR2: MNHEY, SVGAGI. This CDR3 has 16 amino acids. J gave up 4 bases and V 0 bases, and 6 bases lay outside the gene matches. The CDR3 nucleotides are TGTGCCAGCAGTTACTCGGGACAGGGTGGTATCTATGGCTACACCTTC. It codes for CASSYSGQGGIYGYTF.

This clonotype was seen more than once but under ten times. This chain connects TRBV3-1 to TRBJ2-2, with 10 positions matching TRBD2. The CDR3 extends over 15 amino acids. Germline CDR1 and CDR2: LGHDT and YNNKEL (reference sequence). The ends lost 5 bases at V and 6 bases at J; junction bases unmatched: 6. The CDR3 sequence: CASSFQRGGAGELFF. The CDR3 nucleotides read TGTGCCAGCAGCTTTCAGCGGGGGGGCGCCGGGGAGCTGTTTTTT.

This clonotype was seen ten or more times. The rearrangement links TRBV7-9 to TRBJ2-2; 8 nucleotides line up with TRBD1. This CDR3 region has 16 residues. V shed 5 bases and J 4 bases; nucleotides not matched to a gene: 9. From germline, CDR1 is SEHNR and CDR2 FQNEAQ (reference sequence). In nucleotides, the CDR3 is TGTGCCAGCAGCCAGAGACAGGGGCCTACCACCGGGGAGCTGTTTTTT. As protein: CASSQRQGPTTGELFF.

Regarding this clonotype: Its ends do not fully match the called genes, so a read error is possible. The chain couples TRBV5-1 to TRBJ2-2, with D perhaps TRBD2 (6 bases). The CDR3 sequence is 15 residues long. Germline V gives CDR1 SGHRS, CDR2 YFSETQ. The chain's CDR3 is CATYGGGANTGDLFF. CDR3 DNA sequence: TGCGCCACCTACGGAGGAGGGGCGAACACCGGGGATCTGTTTTTT.

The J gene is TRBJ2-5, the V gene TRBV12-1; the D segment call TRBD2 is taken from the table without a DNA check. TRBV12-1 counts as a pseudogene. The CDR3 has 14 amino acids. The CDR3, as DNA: TGTGCCAGCAGCCCGGGACTGAGTCAAGAGGCCCAGTACTTC. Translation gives CASSPGLSQEAQYF.

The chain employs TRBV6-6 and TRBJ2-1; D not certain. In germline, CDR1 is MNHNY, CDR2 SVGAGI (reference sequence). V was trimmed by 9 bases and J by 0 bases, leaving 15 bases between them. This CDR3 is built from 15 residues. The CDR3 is CASRSSESSYNEQFF. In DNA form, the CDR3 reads TGTGCCAGTCGCTCGAGCGAGAGCTCCTACAATGAGCAGTTCTTC.